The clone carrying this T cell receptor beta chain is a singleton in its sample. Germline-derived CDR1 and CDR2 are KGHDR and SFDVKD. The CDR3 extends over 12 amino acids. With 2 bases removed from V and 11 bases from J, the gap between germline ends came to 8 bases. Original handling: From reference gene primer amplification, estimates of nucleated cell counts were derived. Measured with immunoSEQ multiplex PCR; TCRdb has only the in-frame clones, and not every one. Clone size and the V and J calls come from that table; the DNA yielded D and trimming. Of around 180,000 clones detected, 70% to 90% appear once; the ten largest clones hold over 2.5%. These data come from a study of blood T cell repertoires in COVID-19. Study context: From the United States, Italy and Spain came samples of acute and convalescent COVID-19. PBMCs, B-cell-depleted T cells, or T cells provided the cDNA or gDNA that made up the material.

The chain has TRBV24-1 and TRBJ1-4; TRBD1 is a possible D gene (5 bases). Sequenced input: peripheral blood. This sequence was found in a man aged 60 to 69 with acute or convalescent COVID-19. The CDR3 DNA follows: TGTGCCACCAGTGATTCCAACAGGAAACTGTTTTTT. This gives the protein CATSDSNRKLFF.